This T cell receptor (beta chain) is drawn from a study of cytomegalovirus exposure and HLA in healthy donors. Study-wide results and caveats: For cytomegalovirus status, the classifier reportedly gave diagnoses with high specificity and sensitivity. Later work found most CMV-associated TCR beta chains apparently HLA-restricted. In a later analysis, V- and J-gene trimming of beta chains associated with a DCLRE1C missense variant, replicated independently. An analysis that was carried out later associated 16,951 TCR beta sequences with HLA alleles at 0.05 false discovery rate.

As for this clone: What it recognizes is unknown.

The PCR made use of 60 Vbeta and 13 Jbeta primers. The data were produced by immunoSEQ multiplex PCR, yet TCRdb's version contains in-frame clones alone and is incomplete. This sample has under 250,000 clones, with over 75% found just once. Trimming pared 3 bases from V and 12 bases from J, leaving 14 bases between. CDR3 length: 11 amino acids. Germline V gives CDR1 GTSNPN, CDR2 SVGIG (reference sequence). The chain couples TRBV30 to TRBJ1-2; the D gene is possibly TRBD1 (5 bases). Sequencing was performed on PBMCs. The source of this sequence is a woman in her fifties or sixties in good health and CMV-seronegative. Written as DNA, the CDR3 is TGTGCCTGGAGGGTGACAGCCGAGAACACCTTC. Protein: CAWRVTAENTF.